Each of the 2 T cell receptor beta chains below was sequenced from the same sample in a study of T cells in localized non-small cell lung cancer. Only in-frame clones appear in the TCRdb table, and some are missing; sequencing was by immunoSEQ multiplex PCR. The table shows fewer than 35,000 clones, with roughly 90% occurring only once. Sequencing used peripheral blood, obtained before any cancer treatment. The source is a man aged 35-75 years with stage I lung adenocarcinoma.

The rearrangement uses TRBV9 and TRBJ1-2, with D unclear. This CDR3 comprises 17 residues. V shed 6 bases and J shed 0 bases, with 21 bases lying between them. CDR1 and CDR2 (germline): SGDLS, YYNGEE. This CDR3 is CASTPSATVSPNYGYTF. In DNA, the CDR3 is TGTGCCAGCACACCCTCCGCCACGGTATCCCCTAACTATGGCTACACCTTC.

The chain carries TRBV13 and TRBJ1-3; 8 bases are a match to TRBD1. The CDR3 contains 15 residues. The germline CDR1 and CDR2 sequences are PRHDT and FYEKMQ (reference sequence). V was clipped by 4 bases and J by 2 bases; unmatched bases: 4. CDR3 region: CASSSNRGAGNTIYF. CDR3 nucleotides: TGTGCCAGCAGCTCCAACAGGGGGGCTGGAAACACCATATATTTT. The full variable domain, with the rest looked up from reference TRBV13 and TRBJ1-3, is AAGVIQSPRHLIKEKRETATLKCYPIPRHDTVYWYQQGPGQDPQFLISFYEKMQSDKGSIPDRFSAQQFSDYHSELNMSSLELGDSALYFCASSSNRGAGNTIYFGEGSWLTVV.